This T cell receptor (beta chain) came from a study of cytomegalovirus exposure and HLA in healthy donors. About this clone: What it binds is unknown.

General study findings and limits: Being productive about 87% or about 30% of the time was typical of most TCR beta V segments in an earlier analysis. TCR beta V- and J-gene trimming, according to a later analysis, was linked to a missense DCLRE1C variant. The investigators catalogued 150 or so TCR beta chains as cytomegalovirus-associated. It was likely that a cluster of highly shared sequence variants was a sequencing artifact.

This CDR3 region has 14 residues. V was pared by 7 bases and J by 7 bases, with 9 bases of the junction left unmatched. Germline CDR1 SGHTA, CDR2 FQGNSA. 13 Jbeta primers and 60 Vbeta primers were used for the PCR. The assay was immunoSEQ multiplex PCR, and TCRdb's table has in-frame clones only and misses some. The table records roughly 120,000 clones, about three quarters of them present only once. The chain carries TRBV7-2 and TRBJ2-2; 7 bases match TRBD1. This TCR was recovered from a man aged 50 to 60 in good health and CMV-seronegative. The sequenced sample was PBMCs. The CDR3 is CASIRDRTSGELFF. The CDR3 DNA is TGTGCCAGCATCCGGGACAGAACCAGCGGGGAGCTGTTTTTT.